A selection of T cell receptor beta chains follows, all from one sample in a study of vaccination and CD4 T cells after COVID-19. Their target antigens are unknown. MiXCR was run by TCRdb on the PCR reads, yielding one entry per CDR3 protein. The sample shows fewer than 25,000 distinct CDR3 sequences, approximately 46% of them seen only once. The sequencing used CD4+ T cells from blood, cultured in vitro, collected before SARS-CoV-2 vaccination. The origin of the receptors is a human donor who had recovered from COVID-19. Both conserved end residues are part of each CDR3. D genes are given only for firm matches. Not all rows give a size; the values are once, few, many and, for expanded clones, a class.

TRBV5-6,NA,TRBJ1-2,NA,CASGITGFSGYTF,TGTGCCAGCGGGATAACAGGGTTCTCTGGCTACACCTTC
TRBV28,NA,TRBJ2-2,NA,CASRPPQGGLNTGELFF,TGTGCCAGCAGACCACCCCAGGGGGGTTTGAACACCGGGGAGCTGTTTTTT
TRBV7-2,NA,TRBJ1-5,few,CASSPQGSNQPQHF,TGTGCCAGCAGCCCCCAGGGTAGCAATCAGCCCCAGCATTTT
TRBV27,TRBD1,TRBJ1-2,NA,CASSGTGAHGYTF,TGTGCCAGCAGCGGGACAGGGGCTCATGGCTACACCTTC
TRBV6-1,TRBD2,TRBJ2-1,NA,CASSSRSGGARDEQFF,TGTGCCAGCAGTAGTAGGAGCGGGGGGGCTAGGGATGAGCAGTTCTTC
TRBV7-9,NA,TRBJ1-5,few,CASSLVTGTDSNQPQHF,TGTGCCAGCAGCTTAGTCACCGGTACTGATAGCAATCAGCCCCAGCATTTT
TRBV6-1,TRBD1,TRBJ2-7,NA,CATKPDRAYEQYF,TGTGCCACCAAACCGGACAGGGCCTACGAGCAGTACTTC
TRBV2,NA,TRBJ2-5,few,CASSERKGETQYF,TGTGCCAGCAGTGAAAGAAAAGGGGAGACCCAGTACTTC
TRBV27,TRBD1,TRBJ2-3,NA,CASSPYTGAPSTDTQYF,TGTGCCAGCAGTCCGTATACAGGGGCTCCTAGCACAGATACGCAGTATTTT
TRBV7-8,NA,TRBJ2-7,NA,CASSLEGVSSYEQYF,TGTGCCAGCAGCCTCGAGGGGGTCAGCTCCTACGAGCAGTACTTC
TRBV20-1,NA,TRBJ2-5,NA,CSAASDEETQYF,TGCAGTGCTGCTAGCGACGAAGAGACCCAGTACTTC
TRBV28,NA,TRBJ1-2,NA,CASSSRWDKKIYGYTF,TGTGCCAGCAGTTCCCGCTGGGACAAGAAGATCTATGGCTACACCTTC
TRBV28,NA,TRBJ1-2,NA,CASNVRGGYTF,TGTGCCAGCAACGTCAGGGGTGGCTACACCTTC
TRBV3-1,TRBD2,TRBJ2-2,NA,CASSQDSSGGSTGELFF,TGTGCCAGCAGCCAAGATTCTAGCGGGGGGAGCACCGGGGAGCTGTTTTTT
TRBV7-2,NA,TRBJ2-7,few,CASSLGAGVAYEQYF,TGTGCCAGCAGCTTAGGCGCAGGGGTGGCCTACGAGCAGTACTTC
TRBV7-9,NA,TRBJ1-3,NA,CASSLAPWGAFSGNTIYF,TGTGCCAGCAGCTTAGCGCCGTGGGGGGCCTTCTCTGGAAACACCATATATTTT
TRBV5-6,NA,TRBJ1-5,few,CASSLAYQGGNQPQHF,TGTGCCAGCAGCTTAGCCTACCAGGGTGGCAATCAGCCCCAGCATTTT
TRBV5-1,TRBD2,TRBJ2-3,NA,CASSFLAGVPDTQYF,TGCGCCAGCAGCTTCCTAGCGGGGGTGCCTGATACGCAGTATTTT
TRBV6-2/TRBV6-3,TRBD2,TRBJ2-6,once,CASSPGTSGTGANVLTF,TGTGCCAGCAGCCCCGGGACTAGCGGGACCGGGGCCAACGTCCTGACTTTC
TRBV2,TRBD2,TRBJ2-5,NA,CASSEALEASGKETQYF,TGTGCCAGCAGTGAAGCGCTTGAAGCTAGCGGAAAAGAGACCCAGTACTTC
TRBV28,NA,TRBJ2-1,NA,CASSLQREQFF,TGTGCCAGCAGTTTACAGCGAGAGCAGTTCTTC
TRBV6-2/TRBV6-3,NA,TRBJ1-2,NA,CASSNKYGYTF,TGTGCCAGCAGTAACAAGTATGGCTACACCTTC
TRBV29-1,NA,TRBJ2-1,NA,CSVGGNWNEQFF,TGCAGCGTTGGGGGGAATTGGAATGAGCAGTTCTTC